This is a list of T cell receptor beta chains from one sample in a study of shared clonotypes between healthy human individuals. Profiled with immunoSEQ multiplex PCR; TCRdb holds only in-frame clones, not every one. The sample has 100,000 or so clones, around 68% seen once. Sequenced input: memory CD8+ T cells sorted from blood. These receptors were obtained from a woman in her thirties in good health. Each CDR3 is given with its conserved first and last residue. The order of the fields is V gene, J gene, CDR3 protein.

v_gene: TRBV13; j_gene: TRBJ2-3; CDR3aa: CASRLKGTSGSFDTQYF
v_gene: TRBV11-3; j_gene: TRBJ1-1; CDR3aa: CASSSSSGEAFF
v_gene: TRBV19; j_gene: TRBJ2-1; CDR3aa: CASSIAPIQGFLSYNEQFF
v_gene: TRBV15; j_gene: TRBJ2-1; CDR3aa: CATRGPSSYNEQFF
v_gene: TRBV7-9; j_gene: TRBJ2-7; CDR3aa: CASSIPDSGEQYF
v_gene: TRBV25-1; j_gene: TRBJ2-5; CDR3aa: CASRSGETQYF
v_gene: TRBV25-1; j_gene: TRBJ2-3; CDR3aa: CASTPVVWNNNTDTQYF
v_gene: TRBV25-1; j_gene: TRBJ2-5; CDR3aa: CASSGTETQYF
v_gene: TRBV11-2; j_gene: TRBJ2-7; CDR3aa: CASSLTQAGEQYF
v_gene: TRBV5-1; j_gene: TRBJ1-5; CDR3aa: CASSLTPSNQPQHF
v_gene: TRBV9; j_gene: TRBJ2-7; CDR3aa: CASSVGDYSYEQYF
v_gene: TRBV30; j_gene: TRBJ2-7; CDR3aa: CAWSEGVGGYEQYF
v_gene: TRBV5-6; j_gene: TRBJ1-3; CDR3aa: CASSLVSGSGNTIYF
v_gene: TRBV7-9; j_gene: TRBJ2-3; CDR3aa: CASSPKGPDTQYF
v_gene: TRBV10-1; j_gene: TRBJ1-2; CDR3aa: CASSEHREDGYTF
v_gene: TRBV15; j_gene: TRBJ2-7; CDR3aa: CATSRRDRAGQYF
v_gene: TRBV7-2; j_gene: TRBJ2-3; CDR3aa: CASSDTGGYTQYF
v_gene: TRBV7-6; j_gene: TRBJ2-5; CDR3aa: CASSYRLAPQETQYF
v_gene: TRBV7-9; j_gene: TRBJ1-5; CDR3aa: CASSLDGFNQPQHF
v_gene: TRBV5-4; j_gene: TRBJ2-2; CDR3aa: CASSSDISNTGELFF
v_gene: TRBV19; j_gene: TRBJ2-7; CDR3aa: CASSIGWQGGLSYEQYF
v_gene: TRBV7-7; j_gene: TRBJ2-1; CDR3aa: CASSSRTSEYTGAYNEQFF
v_gene: TRBV28; j_gene: TRBJ1-5; CDR3aa: CASSFGRFLGQYNQPQHF
v_gene: TRBV28; j_gene: TRBJ2-5; CDR3aa: CASTEAQETQYF
v_gene: TRBV4-2; j_gene: TRBJ2-1; CDR3aa: CASSQVGTYNEQFF
v_gene: TRBV6-4; j_gene: TRBJ2-2; CDR3aa: CASSDGQNTGELFF
v_gene: TRBV7-9; j_gene: TRBJ1-1; CDR3aa: CASSPVSVGNTEAFF
v_gene: TRBV29-1; j_gene: TRBJ2-1; CDR3aa: CSVEVPQGLLRREQFF
v_gene: TRBV9; j_gene: TRBJ1-1; CDR3aa: CASSVGGTNTEAFF
v_gene: TRBV4-1; j_gene: TRBJ2-7; CDR3aa: CASSQKSGNPYEQYF
v_gene: TRBV6-4; j_gene: TRBJ2-5; CDR3aa: CASSASPGEAETQYF
v_gene: TRBV13; j_gene: TRBJ2-7; CDR3aa: CASSLGGLADSYEQYF
v_gene: TRBV6-1; j_gene: TRBJ2-3; CDR3aa: CASSELGEGSDTQYF
v_gene: TRBV10-3; j_gene: TRBJ2-7; CDR3aa: CAISEGTSASYEQYF
v_gene: TRBV13; j_gene: TRBJ1-3; CDR3aa: CASSYNRGSGNTIYF
v_gene: TRBV4-1; j_gene: TRBJ2-1; CDR3aa: CASSQPGKADEQFF
v_gene: TRBV19; j_gene: TRBJ2-1; CDR3aa: CASGLASSYNEQFF
v_gene: TRBV13; j_gene: TRBJ2-1; CDR3aa: CASSLYADIYNEQFF
v_gene: TRBV2; j_gene: TRBJ1-2; CDR3aa: CASKGDGYTF
v_gene: TRBV6-1; j_gene: TRBJ2-3; CDR3aa: CASSEGGLILDDTQYF
v_gene: TRBV4-2; j_gene: TRBJ2-1; CDR3aa: CASSQVLRRAGEQFF
v_gene: TRBV2; j_gene: TRBJ2-5; CDR3aa: CASSEWAGQETQYF
v_gene: TRBV10-3; j_gene: TRBJ2-1; CDR3aa: CAISESKDGGGNEQFF
v_gene: TRBV12-1; j_gene: TRBJ1-1; CDR3aa: CASSLRQGEGTEAFF
v_gene: TRBV7-6; j_gene: TRBJ1-1; CDR3aa: CASSINPGQGRTEAFF
v_gene: TRBV29-1; j_gene: TRBJ2-1; CDR3aa: CSVVGAYNEQFF
v_gene: TRBV6-4; j_gene: TRBJ2-2; CDR3aa: CASTMDGNTGELFF